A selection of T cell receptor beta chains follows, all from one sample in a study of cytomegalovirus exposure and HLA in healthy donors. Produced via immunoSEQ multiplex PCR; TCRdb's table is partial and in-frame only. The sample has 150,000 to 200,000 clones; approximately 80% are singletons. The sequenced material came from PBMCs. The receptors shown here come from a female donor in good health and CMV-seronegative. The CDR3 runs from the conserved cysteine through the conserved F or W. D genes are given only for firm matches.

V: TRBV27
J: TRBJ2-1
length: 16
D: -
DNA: TGTGCCAGCAGTTCCCCGGTGGCCCGAGGTTCCAATGAGCAGTTCTTC
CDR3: CASSSPVARGSNEQFF

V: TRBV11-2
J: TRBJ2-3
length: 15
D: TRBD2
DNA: TGTGCCAGCAGCTTAAGCCTAGCGGGAGCGGAAACGCAGTATTTT
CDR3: CASSLSLAGAETQYF

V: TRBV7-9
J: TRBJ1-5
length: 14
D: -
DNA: TGTGCCAGCAGCGTGGACAGTAGCAATCAGCCCCAGCATTTT
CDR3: CASSVDSSNQPQHF

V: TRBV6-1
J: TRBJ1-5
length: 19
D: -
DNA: TGTGCCAGCAGTGAAATCGGGTCCGGTTGGAGGGCAACTAATCAGCCCCAGCATTTT
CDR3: CASSEIGSGWRATNQPQHF

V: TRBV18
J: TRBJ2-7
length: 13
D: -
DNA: TGTGCCAGCTCACCATCCAACAGGGACGAGCAGTACTTC
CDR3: CASSPSNRDEQYF

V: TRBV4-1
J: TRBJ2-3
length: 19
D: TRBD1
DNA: TGCGCCAGCAGCCAAGTTGGGGACAGGGTTAGGTCGAGCACAGATACGCAGTATTTT
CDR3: CASSQVGDRVRSSTDTQYF

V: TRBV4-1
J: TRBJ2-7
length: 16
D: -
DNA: TGCGCCAGCAGCCAAGGATACAGGAAATTTACCTACGAACAGTACTTC
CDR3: CASSQGYRKFTYEQYF

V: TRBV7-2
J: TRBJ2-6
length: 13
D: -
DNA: TGTGCCAGCGAGAACTCTGGGGCCAACGTCCTGACTTTC
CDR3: CASENSGANVLTF

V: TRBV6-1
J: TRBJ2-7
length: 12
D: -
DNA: TGTGCCAGCAGCGAGGGACTCTACGAGCAGTACTTC
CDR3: CASSEGLYEQYF

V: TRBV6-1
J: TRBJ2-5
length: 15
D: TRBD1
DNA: TGTGCCAGCAGTGACCGGGACAGGGGGCAAGAGACCCAGTACTTC
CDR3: CASSDRDRGQETQYF

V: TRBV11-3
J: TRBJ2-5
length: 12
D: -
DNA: TGTGCCAGCGGCCACATATTCGAGACCCAGTACTTC
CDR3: CASGHIFETQYF

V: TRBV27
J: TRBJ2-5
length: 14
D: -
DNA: TGTGCCAGCAGTTTCGGCGGCCACCAAGAGACCCAGTACTTC
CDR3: CASSFGGHQETQYF

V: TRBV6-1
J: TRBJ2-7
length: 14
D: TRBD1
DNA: TGTGCCAGCAGGGCTCTGTGGGACAGCTACGAGCAGTACTTC
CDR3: CASRALWDSYEQYF

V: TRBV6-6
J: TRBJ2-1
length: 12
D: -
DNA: TGTGCCAGCAGTATAGATTACAATGAGCAGTTCTTC
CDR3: CASSIDYNEQFF